These 4 T cell receptor beta chains share one sample of origin, sequenced in a study of radiotherapy plus CTLA-4 blockade in lung cancer. Some clones are missing from TCRdb's copy, which holds only in-frame ones; the method was immunoSEQ multiplex PCR. The sample records 60,000 to 75,000 clones, 70% to 80% being singletons. Sequenced material: peripheral blood, taken from a patient treated with radiotherapy plus ipilimumab. These receptors were obtained from a human donor with non-small cell lung cancer whose response to radiotherapy plus ipilimumab could not be evaluated. Some clones in this sample may be carry-over from other donors' samples.

This clone was seen only a few times. The chain is built from TRBV5-1 and TRBJ1-6; 7 nucleotides agree with TRBD1. The CDR3 is made up of 16 amino acids. J was trimmed by 8 bases and V by 0 bases; bases with no gene match: 8. The germline CDR1 and CDR2 sequences are SGHRS and YFSETQ. Here the CDR3 reads CASSLGDSMGYSPLHF. CDR3 sequence (DNA): TGCGCCAGCAGCTTGGGGGACAGCATGGGGTATTCACCCCTCCACTTT.

The chain employs TRBV27 and TRBJ2-7; 8 nucleotides align to TRBD2. The CDR3 totals 16 residues. Trimming at V came to 2 bases and at J to 2 bases, leaving 8 bases not matched to a gene. Germline V lookup: CDR1 MNHEY, CDR2 SMNVEV (reference sequence). The CDR3, as DNA: TGTGCCAGCAGTTTACGAGGGACTAGGCTTGCCTACGAGCAGTACTTC. Residues: CASSLRGTRLAYEQYF.

The CDR3 DNA reads TGTGCCAGCAGCCCGGAGGCCCCTTGGCCCCAGCATTTT. This gives the protein CASSPEAPWPQHF. The gene calls are TRBV7-6 and TRBJ1-5, with D unclear. Germline V lookup: CDR1 SGHVS, CDR2 FNYEAQ. V lost 5 bases and J lost 9, with 14 bases in between. This CDR3 is built from 13 residues.

CDR3 sequence reads: CASSLPGQGVIEQYF. Here the CDR3 DNA reads TGTGCCAGCAGCTTACCGGGACAGGGGGTGATTGAGCAGTACTTC. The chain recombines TRBV7-9 with TRBJ2-7; 11 nucleotides match TRBD1. The V gene's germline CDR1 is SEHNR and CDR2 FQNEAQ (reference sequence). The V and J ends lost 2 bases and 7 bases, in that order; junction bases with no gene match: 7. The CDR3 is 15 amino acids.